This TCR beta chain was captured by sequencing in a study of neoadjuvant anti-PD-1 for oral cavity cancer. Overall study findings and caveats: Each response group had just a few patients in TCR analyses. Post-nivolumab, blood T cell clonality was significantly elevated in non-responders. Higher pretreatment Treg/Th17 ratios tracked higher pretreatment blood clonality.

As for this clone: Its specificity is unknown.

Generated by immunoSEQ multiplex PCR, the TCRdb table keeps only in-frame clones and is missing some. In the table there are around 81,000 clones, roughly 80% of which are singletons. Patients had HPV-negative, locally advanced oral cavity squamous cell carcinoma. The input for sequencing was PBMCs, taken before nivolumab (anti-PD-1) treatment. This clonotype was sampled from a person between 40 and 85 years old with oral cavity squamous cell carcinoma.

The CDR3 is CASSLGRPLEQYF. CDR3 in DNA: TGCGCCAGCAGCTTGGGACGGCCTCTCGAGCAGTACTTC. The chain employs TRBV5-1 and TRBJ2-7; D remains unclear. CDR3 size: 13 residues. The V and J ends lost 0 bases and 6 bases respectively, with 10 bases between them. CDR1 is SGHRS, CDR2 YFSETQ, per germline.